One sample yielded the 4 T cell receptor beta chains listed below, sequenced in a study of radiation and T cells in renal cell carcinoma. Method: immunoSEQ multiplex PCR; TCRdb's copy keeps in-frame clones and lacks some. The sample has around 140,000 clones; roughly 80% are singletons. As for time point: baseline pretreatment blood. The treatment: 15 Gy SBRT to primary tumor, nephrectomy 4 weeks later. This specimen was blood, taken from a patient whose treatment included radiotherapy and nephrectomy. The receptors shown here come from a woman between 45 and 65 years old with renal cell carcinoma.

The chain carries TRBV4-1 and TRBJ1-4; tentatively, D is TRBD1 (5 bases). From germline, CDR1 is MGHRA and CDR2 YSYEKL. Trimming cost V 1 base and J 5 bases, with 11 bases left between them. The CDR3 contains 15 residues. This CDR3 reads CASSQARDSNEKLFF. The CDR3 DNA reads TGCGCCAGCAGCCAAGCCCGGGACTCCAATGAAAAACTGTTTTTT.

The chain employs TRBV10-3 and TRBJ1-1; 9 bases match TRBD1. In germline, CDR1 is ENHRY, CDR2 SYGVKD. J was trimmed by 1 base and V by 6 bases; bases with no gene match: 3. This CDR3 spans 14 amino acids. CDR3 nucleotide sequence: TGTGCCATCAGGGGGGACAGGGCGAACACTGAAGCTTTCTTT. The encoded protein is CAIRGDRANTEAFF.

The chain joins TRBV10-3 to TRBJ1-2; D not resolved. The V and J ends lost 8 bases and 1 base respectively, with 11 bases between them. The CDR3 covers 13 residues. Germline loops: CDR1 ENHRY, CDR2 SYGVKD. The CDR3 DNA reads TGTGCCATCGGAGACACTAATAACTATGGCTACACCTTC. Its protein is CAIGDTNNYGYTF.

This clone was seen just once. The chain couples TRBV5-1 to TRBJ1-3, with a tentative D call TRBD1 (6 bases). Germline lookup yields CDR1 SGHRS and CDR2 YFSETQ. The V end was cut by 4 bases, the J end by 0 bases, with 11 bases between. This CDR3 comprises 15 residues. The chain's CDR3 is CASSMTGDSGNTIYF. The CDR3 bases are TGCGCCAGCAGCATGACAGGAGACTCTGGAAACACCATATATTTT.